This T cell receptor beta chain appears in the sequencing data of a study of blood T cell repertoires in COVID-19. In the study overall: Italy, Spain and the United States were the sources of the convalescent and acute COVID-19 samples. Nucleic acid was either cDNA or gDNA, and it came from T cells, B-cell-depleted T cells, or PBMCs.

Repertoires were generated with immunoSEQ multiplex PCR, while TCRdb's copy carries only in-frame clones and drops some. The sample holds some 290,000 clones, 90% seen once. Seattle patient enrollment occurred during active infection, with longitudinal follow-up thereafter. Sequences were obtained from peripheral blood. The receptor comes from a woman in her thirties with COVID-19, enrolled during active disease.

CDR3 in amino acids: CASSPETGTGYRYGYTF. In nucleotides, the CDR3 is TGCGCCAGCAGCCCCGAGACCGGGACAGGGTACAGATATGGCTACACCTTC. The chain joins TRBV5-1 to TRBJ1-2; 9 bases align to TRBD1. J gave up 5 bases and V 4 bases, and 15 bases lay outside the gene matches. This CDR3 is 17 amino acids long. Germline V gene sequence: CDR1 SGHRS, CDR2 YFSETQ. Together with reference TRBV5-1 and TRBJ1-2, the CDR3 gives the full variable domain: KAGVTQTPRYLIKTRGQQVTLSCSPISGHRSVSWYQQTPGQGLQFLFEYFSETQRNKGNFPGRFSGRQFSNSRSEMNVSTLELGDSALYLCASSPETGTGYRYGYTFGSGTRLTVV.